A few counts support the clone carrying this TCR beta chain. The antigen is not known. This specimen comes from a study of Graves' ophthalmopathy and Graves' hyperthyroidism. Study-level points and caveats: In separating ophthalmopathy from stable hyperthyroidism, a 13-signature model achieved approximately 91% sensitivity and about 80% specificity. Blood also harbored most expanded thyroid clonotypes above 0.001 frequency.

Germline V gene data show CDR1 as MNHEY and CDR2 as SVGEGT. The germline V and J ends were trimmed by 4 bases and 5 bases, with 20 bases remaining between them. This CDR3 region has 16 residues. For repertoire sequencing, the TCR beta CDR3 regions were amplified from RNA transcripts. Amplification began with first-round RT-PCR using HTBI primers, then second-round multiplex PCR was performed. From the multiplex PCR reads, TCRdb called clonotypes with MiXCR, one entry per CDR3 protein. The table lists about 420,000 distinct CDR3 sequences, under 25% of them singletons. Pregnancy or lactation, uncontrolled infections and other autoimmune diseases were grounds for excluding patients.

This chain links TRBV6-2 or TRBV6-3 with TRBJ1-2; a weak D match, TRBD1 (5 bases). The source material was peripheral blood. This receptor was obtained from a young woman with stable Graves' hyperthyroidism. The CDR3, as DNA: TGTGCCAGCAGTTTCCGCCCGACAGACCCAAGATATGGCTACACCTTC. Protein product: CASSFRPTDPRYGYTF.